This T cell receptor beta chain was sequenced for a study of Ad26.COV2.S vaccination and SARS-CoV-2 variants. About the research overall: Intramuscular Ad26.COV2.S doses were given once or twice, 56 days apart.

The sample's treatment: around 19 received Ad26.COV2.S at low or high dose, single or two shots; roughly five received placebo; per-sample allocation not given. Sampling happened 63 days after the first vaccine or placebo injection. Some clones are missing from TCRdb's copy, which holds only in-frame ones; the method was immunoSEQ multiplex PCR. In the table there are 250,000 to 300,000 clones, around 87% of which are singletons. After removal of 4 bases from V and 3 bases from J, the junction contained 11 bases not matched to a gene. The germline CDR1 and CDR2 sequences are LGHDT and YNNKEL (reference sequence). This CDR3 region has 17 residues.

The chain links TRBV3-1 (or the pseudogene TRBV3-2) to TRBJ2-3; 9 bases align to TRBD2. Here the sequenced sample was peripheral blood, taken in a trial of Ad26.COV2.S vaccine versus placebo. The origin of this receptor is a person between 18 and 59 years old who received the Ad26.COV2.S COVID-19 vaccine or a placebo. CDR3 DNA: TGTGCCAGCAGCCGAAACCCGACTAGCGGTGGGACAGATACGCAGTATTTT. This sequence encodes CASSRNPTSGGTDTQYF.